This T cell receptor beta chain originates from a study of early T cells in non-severe SARS-CoV-2 infection (dated by TCRdb to the early 2020s). For context, the study as a whole: Bulk RNA from unsorted whole blood was used for TCR sequencing, so alpha and beta chains could not be paired. The full study reports these points: Matching against VDJdb was skewed toward anti-spike CD8 responses, likely underestimated virus-specific expansions, and missed private and CD4 specificities.

This was a case-control study nested in a cohort of healthcare workers in London, UK, who had nasopharyngeal swab PCR tests and blood samples taken every week. Between 23 and 31 March 2020, the week of the UK lockdown, healthcare workers were enrolled and then followed up weekly for as long as 16 weeks. This clonotype turned up a few times. No antigen is known for it. Per-nucleotide qualities are absent, and no much larger clonotype sits a single base away. Trimming takes 1 base from V and 5 bases from J, and the germline ends sit 11 bases apart. Reading from cysteine to phenylalanine, the CDR3 counts 14 amino acids. The only DNA kept is the CDR3, 42 bases in frame from the first base. CDR1 and CDR2 are read off the germline V gene as SGHTA and FQGTGA. Preparation of the library involved 5' RACE. Sequencing was performed on a NextSeq 500. To correct for sequencing error and PCR bias, the TCR library protocol tagged individual cDNA molecules with unique molecular identifiers. Both TCR alpha and beta chains were sequenced, and tight co-correlation was observed between alpha and beta sequence abundances in each sample. Under the source paper's analysis protocol: Decombinator V4 was used to perform V gene, J gene and CDR3 annotation of TCR sequences. Expanded TCRs were defined as changing significantly between any two time points under a Poisson model with p below 0.0001. TCR abundances were normalised to the total number of TCRs sequenced per sample and expressed as counts per million. MAIT TCRs were defined by TRAV1-2 paired with TRAJ12, TRAJ20 or TRAJ33, and iNKT TCRs by TRAV10 paired with TRAJ18. A search of VDJdb, accessed on 1 November 2021, was run for TCRs annotated to CMV, EBV and SARS-CoV-2, with TCRs annotated for multiple antigens excluded. TCRdb reworked the public reads: Q25 trimming with fastp, MiXCR clone assembly, productive beta chains retained. Identical CDR3 proteins give one entry, which carries the most common genes and DNA. These V and J calls originate from TCRdb's pipeline instead of the authors' own analysis. In all, the sample holds approximately 79,000 distinct CDR3 sequences, and roughly 13% of those were seen once. The ten largest account for approximately 6.5% of the sample.

Sequencing was carried out using whole blood. The chain links TRBV7-3 with TRBJ2-5; the D gene is perhaps TRBD1, from 6 matching bases. The clonotype was recovered from an adult who was a healthcare worker with PCR-confirmed SARS-CoV-2 infection or an uninfected control (not recorded which). The CDR3 here reads CASSLRGPGETQYF. The bases read TGTGCCAGCAGCTTAAGGGGGCCGGGGGAGACCCAGTACTTC.